One sample yielded the 23 T cell receptor beta chains listed below, sequenced in a study of radiation and T cells in renal cell carcinoma. TCRdb's table, derived via immunoSEQ multiplex PCR, lists solely in-frame clones and lacks some. Among some 150,000 clones listed, approximately 90% were seen once. Time point of the sample: blood 2 weeks post-SBRT. Treatment denoted: 15 Gy SBRT to primary tumor, nephrectomy 4 weeks later. The material sequenced was blood, taken from a patient whose treatment included radiotherapy and nephrectomy. All receptors derive from a woman aged 45-65 years with renal cell carcinoma.

CDR3 region: CASSRTGDQPQHF. CDR3 DNA sequence: TGTGCCAGCAGCCGGACAGGGGACCAGCCCCAGCATTTT. This chain joins TRBV7-2 and TRBJ1-5, with 9 bases identical to TRBD1. In germline, CDR1 is SGHTA, CDR2 FQGNSA. V lost 5 bases, J lost 7 bases, and 3 bases stayed unmatched. The CDR3 contains 13 residues.

J is TRBJ1-2 and V is TRBV4-1; no definite D call. The CDR3 is 13 residues long. Trimming removed 3 bases from V and 8 bases from J, with 13 bases in between. Per the germline V gene, CDR1 is MGHRA and CDR2 is YSYEKL. The CDR3 DNA reads as TGCGCCAGCAGCCAGAACACTTTTTTGGGCTACACCTTC. Translation: CASSQNTFLGYTF.

The CDR3 DNA reads TGCGCCAGCAGCCCGGGACAGGCCTTCTCTGGAAACACCATATATTTT. It yields the protein CASSPGQAFSGNTIYF. The chain has TRBV4-1 and TRBJ1-3, with 8 bases aligning to TRBD1. The CDR3 runs 16 residues. Germline values: CDR1 MGHRA, CDR2 YSYEKL. V was clipped by 4 bases and J by 0 bases; unmatched bases: 5.

V and J are TRBV20-1 and TRBJ1-2, with D maybe TRBD1 (5 bases). CDR1 and CDR2 from the germline V gene are DFQATT and SNEGSKA (reference sequence). The CDR3 is 11 residues long. Trimming shortened V by 1 base and J by 8 bases, and 8 bases separated the two germline ends. CDR3 loop: CSARGRDGYTF. CDR3 nucleotide sequence: TGCAGTGCTAGAGGCAGGGACGGCTACACCTTC.

The chain recombines TRBV4-1 with TRBJ1-4, with a tentative D call TRBD1 (6 bases). Trimming left V 7 bases short and J 2 bases short, with 14 bases between. Germline assignment: CDR1 MGHRA and CDR2 YSYEKL. The CDR3 has 15 amino acids. The CDR3 coding sequence is TGCGCCAGCACCCGGGGGGGGCTTACTAATGAAAAACTGTTTTTT. Protein sequence: CASTRGGLTNEKLFF.

The chain combines TRBV7-9 with TRBJ2-5, with D perhaps TRBD1 or TRBD2 (5 bases each). Trimming left V 1 base short and J 5 bases short, with 14 bases between. This CDR3 comprises 15 residues. In germline, CDR1 is SEHNR, CDR2 FQNEAQ (reference sequence). The CDR3 DNA sequence: TGTGCCAGCAGCTTAGTGGGCAGGGAGCAGGAGACCCAGTACTTC. This sequence encodes CASSLVGREQETQYF.

This chain joins TRBV5-1 and TRBJ1-1; D perhaps matches TRBD1 (5 bases). Germline loops: CDR1 SGHRS, CDR2 YFSETQ. CDR3 length equals 15 residues. The V end was cut by 4 bases, the J end by 4 bases, with 17 bases between. The chain's CDR3 is CASSPIGGVSTEAFF. Written as DNA, the CDR3 is TGCGCCAGCAGCCCAATTGGGGGAGTAAGCACTGAAGCTTTCTTT.

V usage is TRBV6-1 and J usage is TRBJ1-1; maybe TRBD1 (5 bases). CDR3 length equals 12 residues. Germline V gene sequence: CDR1 MNHNS, CDR2 SASEGT. Deletions cut 3 bases from V and 10 bases from J, with 12 bases between. The CDR3 sequence: CASSDLGGTAFF. The CDR3 DNA is TGTGCCAGCAGTGACCTGGGGGGAACAGCTTTCTTT.

The rearrangement joins TRBV5-4 to TRBJ1-5, with D unclear. This CDR3 spans 13 amino acids. The V end was cut by 0 bases, the J end by 5 bases, with 6 bases between. Germline values: CDR1 SGHNT, CDR2 YYREEE (reference sequence). This CDR3 reads CASSLDGDQPQHF. The CDR3 DNA reads TGTGCCAGCAGCTTGGACGGGGATCAGCCCCAGCATTTT.

CDR3 loop: CASSLAGVTDTQYF. In nucleotides, the CDR3 is TGTGCCAGCAGCTTGGCGGGGGTGACAGATACGCAGTATTTT. V and J are TRBV5-4 and TRBJ2-3; maybe TRBD2 (6 bases). Germline V gene data show CDR1 as SGHNT and CDR2 as YYREEE (reference sequence). V lost 0 bases, J lost 3 bases, and 8 bases lay in between. The CDR3 runs 14 residues. Variable domain in full (rest from reference TRBV5-4 and TRBJ2-3): ETGVTQSPTHLIKTRGQQVTLRCSSQSGHNTVSWYQQALGQGPQFIFQYYREEENGRGNFPPRFSGLQFPNYSSELNVNALELDDSALYLCASSLAGVTDTQYFGPGTRLTVL.

The chain couples TRBV5-1 to TRBJ1-1; D may be TRBD1 (5 bases). The CDR3 is 14 amino acids. In germline, CDR1 is SGHRS, CDR2 YFSETQ. V lost 5 bases, J lost 5 bases, and 16 bases lay in between. CDR3 amino acids: CASRGQGGGTEAFF. CDR3 nucleotide sequence: TGCGCCAGCAGGGGCCAGGGAGGTGGGACTGAAGCTTTCTTT.

This chain uses TRBV6-5 with TRBJ2-7; D not resolved. V dropped 5 bases and J dropped 3 bases, with 11 bases sitting between them. This CDR3 region has 13 residues. Germline V gene lookup returns CDR1 MNHEY and CDR2 SVGAGI. CDR3 protein: CASSRKPDYEQYF. CDR3 sequence (DNA): TGTGCCAGCAGTCGTAAGCCCGACTACGAGCAGTACTTC.

CDR3 protein: CASHLDGISGNTIYF. The CDR3, as DNA: TGTGCCAGCCATTTGGATGGAATATCCGGAAACACCATATATTTT. This chain joins TRBV7-8 and TRBJ1-3, with D uncertain. Trimming stripped 8 bases from V and 4 bases from J, with 18 bases between. CDR1 is SGHVS, CDR2 FQNEAQ, per germline. This CDR3 is 15 amino acids long.

Here the CDR3 DNA reads TGCGCCAGCAGCCAAGTAGGGACAGGCTTTAGGCAGCCCCAGCATTTT. This gives the protein CASSQVGTGFRQPQHF. This chain uses TRBV4-1 with TRBJ1-5, with 8 nucleotides matching TRBD1. Germline loops: CDR1 MGHRA, CDR2 YSYEKL. The CDR3 has 16 residues. After removal of 1 base from V and 7 bases from J, the junction contained 9 bases not matched to a gene.

This rearrangement joins TRBV30 to TRBJ1-2; D is ambiguous. The ends were cut back, 1 base at V and 0 bases at J, with 15 bases in the middle. CDR1 GTSNPN and CDR2 SVGIG come from the germline V gene (reference sequence). This CDR3 has 16 amino acids. The CDR3 DNA reads as TGTGCCTGGAGTGACGCAGGAGGCGGCCCTAACTATGGCTACACCTTC. Its protein is CAWSDAGGGPNYGYTF.

V is TRBV11-1 and J is TRBJ2-7, with 9 bases aligning to TRBD1. Germline V gene sequence: CDR1 SGHAT, CDR2 FQDESV (reference sequence). The CDR3 totals 16 residues. With 2 bases clipped from V and 5 bases from J, the junction kept 10 bases outside the gene matches. For the CDR3, the DNA is TGTGCCAGCAGCTTAAGGCCGGGACAGGGTCCCGACGAGCAGTACTTC. It translates to CASSLRPGQGPDEQYF.

V is TRBV6-6 and J is TRBJ1-5, with TRBD1 matching 7 bases. The V gene end was trimmed by 1 base and the J gene end by 2 bases; junction bases not matched to a gene: 2. The CDR3 has 15 amino acids. Germline loops: CDR1 MNHNY, CDR2 SVGAGI (reference sequence). CDR3 sequence reads: CASSYYTGGNQPQHF. The CDR3 DNA sequence: TGTGCCAGCAGTTACTATACAGGGGGCAATCAGCCCCAGCATTTT.

This clone appeared a single time. This chain uses TRBV30 with TRBJ1-2; no reliable D call. There are 12 residues in the CDR3. In germline, CDR1 is GTSNPN, CDR2 SVGIG (reference sequence). The ends were cut back, 4 bases at V and 6 bases at J, with 12 bases in the middle. CDR3 bases: TGTGCCTGGAACATAGGTAGGGATGGCTACACCTTC. It yields the protein CAWNIGRDGYTF.

For the CDR3, the DNA is TGTGCCAGCAGGCCCTCAGGGGGCGATGAAAAACTGTTTTTT. Translating gives CASRPSGGDEKLFF. The rearrangement uses TRBV6-6 and TRBJ1-4; 8 nucleotides line up with TRBD1. The CDR3 is made up of 14 amino acids. CDR1 MNHNY and CDR2 SVGAGI come from the germline V gene (reference sequence). V gave up 6 bases and J gave up 6 bases; unmatched junction bases: 6.

Only one count was recorded for this clone. The V and J genes are TRBV5-1 and TRBJ2-7; possibly TRBD1 or TRBD2 for D (5 bases each). With 5 bases removed from V and 0 bases from J, the gap between germline ends came to 15 bases. CDR3 size: 15 residues. In germline, CDR1 is SGHRS, CDR2 YFSETQ. The CDR3 spells CASRSGTSSSYEQYF. DNA for the CDR3: TGCGCCAGCAGATCCGGGACGTCGAGCTCCTACGAGCAGTACTTC.

CDR3 DNA sequence: TGTGCCAGTAGTACGTCCGCGGGACTGTTTTTT. Its translation is CASSTSAGLFF. V is TRBV19 and J is TRBJ1-4; D is unresolved. This CDR3 is 11 amino acids long. Between the trimmed V and J ends, which lost 4 bases and 13 bases, there was a span of 10 bases. Per the germline V gene, CDR1 is LNHDA and CDR2 is SQIVND (reference sequence).

The V call is TRBV9, the J call TRBJ2-2, with D possibly TRBD2 on 6 matching bases. The germline V gene has CDR1 SGDLS and CDR2 YYNGEE. This CDR3 contains 15 residues. V lost 4 bases, J lost 5 bases, and 15 bases lay in between. CDR3 protein: CASSFQTSGTGELFF. CDR3 DNA: TGTGCCAGCAGCTTCCAGACTAGTGGTACCGGGGAGCTGTTTTTT.

V gene TRBV6-1 combines with J gene TRBJ2-3, with 7 bases lining up with TRBD1. After removal of 6 bases from V and 4 bases from J, the junction contained 7 bases not matched to a gene. The CDR3 contains 14 residues. Germline loops: CDR1 MNHNS, CDR2 SASEGT. DNA of the CDR3: TGTGCCAGCAGCATGGACAGGCACCCAGATACGCAGTATTTT. It specifies CASSMDRHPDTQYF.